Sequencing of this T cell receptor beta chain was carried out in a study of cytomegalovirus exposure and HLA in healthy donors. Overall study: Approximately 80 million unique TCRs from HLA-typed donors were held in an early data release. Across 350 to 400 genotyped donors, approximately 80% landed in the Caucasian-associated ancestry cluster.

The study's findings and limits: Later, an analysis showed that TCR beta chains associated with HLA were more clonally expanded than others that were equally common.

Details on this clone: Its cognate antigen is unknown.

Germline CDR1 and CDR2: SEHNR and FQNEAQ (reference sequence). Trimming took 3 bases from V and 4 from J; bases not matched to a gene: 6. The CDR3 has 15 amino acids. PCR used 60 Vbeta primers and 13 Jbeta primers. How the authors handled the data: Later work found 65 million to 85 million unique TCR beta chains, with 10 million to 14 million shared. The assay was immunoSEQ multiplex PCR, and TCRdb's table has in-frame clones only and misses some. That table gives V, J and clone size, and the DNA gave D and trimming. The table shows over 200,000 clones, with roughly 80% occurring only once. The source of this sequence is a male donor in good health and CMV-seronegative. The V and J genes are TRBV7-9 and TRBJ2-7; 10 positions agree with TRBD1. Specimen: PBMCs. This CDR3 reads CASSFRDRGTYEQYF. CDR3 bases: TGTGCCAGCAGCTTCCGGGACAGGGGTACTTACGAGCAGTACTTC.